The next 23 T cell receptor beta chains were all read from a single sample in a study of identical twins (dated by TCRdb to 2016 to 2017). Library creation used 5' RACE. Sequencing was carried out with an Illumina HiSeq 2000. Using fastp trimming at Q25 and MiXCR clonotype assembly, TCRdb reanalyzed the public sequencing data and kept in-frame beta chains. Entries that share a CDR3 protein sequence are merged under the most common genes and DNA. Within this sample are some 560,000 distinct CDR3 sequences, with more than 9% of them counted one time only. The ten most abundant clones make up more than 2.5% of the sample. The same data also contributed to another study, on yellow fever vaccine responses in identical twins.

Sequencing was carried out using PBMCs. These TCRs come from a woman between 18 and 29 years old in good health.

A few counts support this clonotype. V usage is TRBV11-1 and J usage is TRBJ2-7, with 10 bases that match TRBD1. The CDR3 has 15 amino acids. Unmatched junction bases numbered 9, after V lost 4 bases and J lost 6 bases. Germline V CDR1 and CDR2: SGHAT, FQDESV (reference sequence). This chain's CDR3 is CASSSVDRGVLEQYF. As DNA, the CDR3 is TGTGCCAGCAGCTCAGTGGACAGGGGGGTCCTCGAGCAGTACTTC.

This clonotype was counted a few times. The chain combines TRBV5-1 with TRBJ2-1; 9 nucleotides align to TRBD2. CDR1 and CDR2 from the germline V gene are SGHRS and YFSETQ. CDR3 length equals 16 residues. The trim removed 5 bases at V and 1 base at J, leaving 7 bases unmatched. Written as DNA, the CDR3 is TGCGCCAGCAGGTATAGCGGGAGCGGATCCTACAATGAGCAGTTCTTC. Encoded protein: CASRYSGSGSYNEQFF.

V is TRBV15 and J is TRBJ2-5; TRBD2 aligns across 11 bases. The J segment lost 10 bases and the V segment lost 1 base, leaving 2 bases of the junction unmatched. The CDR3 is 13 amino acids. Germline-derived CDR1 and CDR2 are LNHNV and YYDKDF (reference sequence). This CDR3 is CATSRGLAGFQYF. The CDR3 DNA sequence: TGTGCCACCAGCAGAGGACTAGCGGGGTTCCAGTACTTC. Supplemented by reference TRBV15 and TRBJ2-5, the full variable domain reads DAMVIQNPRYQVTQFGKPVTLSCSQTLNHNVMYWYQQKSSQAPKLLFHYYDKDFNNEADTPDNFQSRRPNTSFCFLDIRSPGLGDTAMYLCATSRGLAGFQYFGPGTRLLVL.

This chain uses TRBV15 with TRBJ2-1; TRBD1 matches 7 bases. Germline CDR1 is LNHNV and CDR2 is YYDKDF (reference sequence). V lost 4 bases to trimming and J lost 7 bases; unmatched junction nucleotides: 7. The CDR3 loop spans 14 amino acids. The CDR3 sequence: CATSIPTGANEQFF. For the CDR3, the DNA is TGTGCCACCAGCATACCCACAGGGGCTAATGAGCAGTTCTTC.

A few counts support this clonotype. The CDR3 spells CASRQLAGASDTQYF. The CDR3 DNA reads as TGTGCCAGCAGACAACTAGCGGGGGCCTCAGATACGCAGTATTTT. The rearrangement uses TRBV2 and TRBJ2-3; the match to TRBD2 covers 11 bases. This CDR3 is built from 15 residues. The germline V gene has CDR1 SNHLY and CDR2 FYNNEI. Trimming took 6 bases from V and 4 from J; bases not matched to a gene: 6.

This clonotype was counted a few times. The rearrangement joins TRBV29-1 to TRBJ2-7; D unclear. V lost 5 bases to trimming and J lost 2 bases, with 7 bases between them. Germline CDR1 SQVTM, CDR2 ANQGSEA. This CDR3 region has 11 residues. The DNA for the CDR3 is TGCAGCGTTTACGAGGCCTACGAGCAGTACTTC. It translates to CSVYEAYEQYF.

The V call is TRBV20-1, the J call TRBJ2-3, with D perhaps matching TRBD1 or TRBD2 (5 bases each). Germline assignment: CDR1 DFQATT and CDR2 SNEGSKA (reference sequence). The ends were cut back, 8 bases at V and 2 bases at J, with 11 bases in the middle. This CDR3 is 12 amino acids long. The CDR3, as DNA: TGCAGTTCCAGGGAGACCACAGATACGCAGTATTTT. Its protein product is CSSRETTDTQYF.

The V and J genes are TRBV18 and TRBJ2-3, with TRBD2 matching 8 bases. Germline loops: CDR1 KGHSH, CDR2 LQKENI. The CDR3 is 17 amino acids. Germline trimming cut 4 bases from V and 2 bases from J; bases unmatched to any gene: 11. The CDR3 bases are TGTGCCAGCTCACGTCGTAGCGGGGCCCAACTCACAGATACGCAGTATTTT. Amino acids: CASSRRSGAQLTDTQYF.

This clonotype was observed a handful of times. The chain recombines TRBV7-2 with TRBJ2-1; either TRBD1 or TRBD2 may supply D (6 bases each). Per germline, CDR1 SGHTA and CDR2 FQGNSA. This CDR3 has 14 residues. V lost 1 base, J lost 9 bases, and 13 bases lay in between. The CDR3: CASSLVGGHSEQFF. The CDR3 bases are TGTGCCAGCAGCTTAGTTGGGGGGCATAGTGAGCAGTTCTTC.

Concerning this clonotype itself: Possible read error: a much larger clone is one base away. For the CDR3, the DNA is TGTGCCAGCAACCCTACTACTGAGCAGTTCTTC. Residues: CASNPTTEQFF. The rearrangement links TRBV9 to TRBJ2-1, with unresolved D. Germline values: CDR1 SGDLS, CDR2 YYNGEE. The ends were cut back, 6 bases at V and 9 bases at J, with 10 bases in the middle. CDR3 length equals 11 residues.

Comment on this clonotype: A clone one base away is much larger, so this may be a read error. The chain couples TRBV28 to TRBJ2-1, with D perhaps matching TRBD1 or TRBD2 (5 bases each). The CDR3 covers 13 residues. V was trimmed by 6 bases and J by 6 bases, leaving 12 bases between them. Germline V CDR1 and CDR2: MDHEN, SYDVKM. The CDR3, as DNA: TGTGCCAGCAGGTCACGAGGGGCCAATGAGCAGTTCTTC. Translation: CASRSRGANEQFF.

This chain connects TRBV7-9 to TRBJ2-3, with 10 bases that match TRBD1. The germline V gene encodes CDR1 SEHNR and CDR2 FQNEAQ (reference sequence). Trimming took 5 bases from V and 15 from J; bases not matched to a gene: 8. The CDR3 covers 12 residues. The CDR3 DNA is TGTGCCAGCAGCGTGACCGGGACAGGGGTTTATTTT. It codes for CASSVTGTGVYF.

The chain employs TRBV19 and TRBJ2-2; 9 positions match TRBD1. V lost 4 bases and J lost 3; bases outside the gene matches: 9. The CDR3 consists of 17 residues. Per germline, CDR1 LNHDA and CDR2 SQIVND (reference sequence). The CDR3 loop is CASSTSPGQGDTGELFF. Here the CDR3 DNA reads TGTGCCAGTAGTACGAGCCCGGGACAGGGAGACACCGGGGAGCTGTTTTTT.

The CDR3 is CSVEEGIRYF. The CDR3 DNA is TGCAGCGTTGAGGAGGGAATTAGGTACTTC. V usage is TRBV29-1 and J usage is TRBJ2-7, with a possible D match to TRBD2 (6 bases). The CDR3 totals 10 residues. CDR1 is SQVTM, CDR2 ANQGSEA, per germline. Trimming cost V 3 bases and J 12 bases, with 12 bases left between them.

This clonotype was observed a handful of times. At one of its ends the junction is not consistent with the germline gene, which may arise from a read error. This chain uses TRBV7-7 with TRBJ2-5; TRBD2 matches at 12 bases. The CDR3 runs to 15 residues. Germline CDR1 SSHAT, CDR2 FNYEAQ (reference sequence). DNA of the CDR3: TGTGCTAGCACGCCTAGCGGGGGGGAACAAGAGACCCAGTACTTC. Translating it yields CASTPSGGEQETQYF.

V is TRBV7-6 and J is TRBJ2-2; TRBD2 agrees at 14 bases. CDR1 and CDR2 from the germline V gene are SGHVS and FNYEAQ. J gave up 5 bases and V 5 bases, and 7 bases lay outside the gene matches. There are 17 residues in the CDR3. CDR3 loop: CASSPGTSGRWTGELFF. CDR3 nucleotide sequence: TGTGCCAGCAGCCCCGGGACTAGCGGGAGATGGACCGGGGAGCTGTTTTTT.

In its sample, this clonotype was seen a few times. This chain uses TRBV12-3 or TRBV12-4 with TRBJ2-3; 8 nucleotides align to TRBD2. The CDR3 has 15 amino acids. The trim removed 3 bases at V and 4 bases at J, leaving 6 bases unmatched. The CDR3 reads CASSLYSGAPDTQYF. The CDR3 DNA follows: TGTGCCAGCAGTTTGTATAGCGGGGCCCCAGATACGCAGTATTTT.

This chain joins TRBV10-3 and TRBJ2-1, with D unresolved. The CDR3 runs to 13 residues. Per germline, CDR1 ENHRY and CDR2 SYGVKD. V lost 9 bases to trimming and J lost 7 bases, with 16 bases between them. The CDR3 here is CAIQGPGMNEQFF. CDR3 coding DNA: TGTGCCATTCAAGGGCCTGGGATGAATGAGCAGTTCTTC.

The rearrangement links TRBV11-2 to TRBJ1-1; D gene uncertain. Deletions cut 5 bases from V and 7 bases from J, with 8 bases between. This CDR3 contains 11 residues. The germline V gene has CDR1 SGHAT and CDR2 FQNNGV. DNA of the CDR3: TGTGCCAGCAGCGGACCGTTTGAAGCTTTCTTT. This gives the protein CASSGPFEAFF.

At least ten counts were recorded for this clonotype. The chain is built from TRBV10-3 and TRBJ2-1; D is perhaps TRBD2 (6 bases). V lost 6 bases to trimming and J lost 2 bases, with 8 bases between them. Germline lookup yields CDR1 ENHRY and CDR2 SYGVKD. CDR3 length: 13 residues. Written as DNA, the CDR3 is TGTGCCATCAGGGGAGGAACCTACAATGAGCAGTTCTTC. This encodes CAIRGGTYNEQFF.

This clonotype was recorded a few times. The chain combines TRBV5-5 with TRBJ1-6, with D perhaps matching TRBD1 (5 bases). From germline, CDR1 is SGHKS and CDR2 YYEKEE (reference sequence). The CDR3 totals 14 residues. The germline V and J ends were trimmed by 1 base and 9 bases, with 11 bases remaining between them. CDR3 amino acids: CASSLRSGGSPLHF. The CDR3, as DNA: TGTGCCAGCAGCTTGCGGTCTGGGGGTTCACCCCTCCACTTT. The full variable domain, its missing parts supplied by reference TRBV5-5 and TRBJ1-6, is DAGVTQSPTHLIKTRGQQVTLRCSPISGHKSVSWYQQVLGQGPQFIFQYYEKEERGRGNFPDRFSARQFPNYSSELNVNALLLGDSALYLCASSLRSGGSPLHFGNGTRLTVT.

The rearrangement joins TRBV27 to TRBJ2-7; the D gene is possibly TRBD1 (6 bases). Trimming removed 4 bases from V and 3 bases from J, with 16 bases in between. This CDR3 is 15 amino acids long. CDR1 and CDR2 (germline): MNHEY, SMNVEV (reference sequence). The DNA for the CDR3 is TGTGCCAGCAGTTCCCCACAGGGTAGGGGCTACGAGCAGTACTTC. Translation: CASSSPQGRGYEQYF.

This clonotype was counted between two and nine times. The rearrangement joins TRBV7-2 to TRBJ2-7; 7 bases align to TRBD1. The CDR3 sequence is 15 residues long. J gave up 5 bases and V 1 base, and 8 bases lay outside the gene matches. Germline V CDR1 and CDR2: SGHTA, FQGNSA. In DNA form, the CDR3 reads TGTGCCAGCAGCTTAGAAGGGACAGATCGACACGAGCAGTACTTC. Protein product: CASSLEGTDRHEQYF.